The present entry profiles one T cell receptor (beta chain) with its context. Antigen unknown. The data derive from a study of long-term antiretroviral therapy in people with HIV. Study-wide findings and caveats: Post-ART samples showed increased diversity that remained below transplant donor control levels. Comparison with controls showed narrower CDR3 length ranges in HIV repertoires. Repertoire dominance by clones expanded before ART was seen at all time points.

Researchers secured at least one pre-ART and at least two post-ART PBMC samples from each donor. The immunoSEQ assay was v3.0, run at survey level. Measured with immunoSEQ multiplex PCR; TCRdb has only the in-frame clones, and not every one. The table shows around 20,000 clones, with about 76% occurring only once. Germline assignment: CDR1 SGHVS and CDR2 FQNEAQ. This CDR3 has 14 amino acids. Trimming left V 5 bases short and J 0 bases short, with 10 bases between. V gene TRBV7-8 combines with J gene TRBJ1-2; D perhaps matches TRBD1 (6 bases). The source material was unsorted PBMCs, sampled 0.1 years before starting antiretroviral therapy. This TCR came from a middle-aged man with HIV. The CDR3 DNA reads as TGTGCCAGCAGCCCAGACAGGACTAACTATGGCTACACCTTC. This translates into CASSPDRTNYGYTF.